A single sample gave rise to the 20 T cell receptor beta chains below, sequenced in a study of beta chain features in type 1 diabetes (dated by TCRdb to 2016 to 2019). Receptor amplification or capture employed the immunoSEQ multiplex PCR assay. All of the isolated RNA was reverse transcribed with the High Capacity cDNA Reverse Transcription Kit, so expressed TCRB transcripts were sequenced. Not all clones reach the TCRdb copy of this immuneACCESS table, which keeps in-frame sequences only. Checked studies attribute under half of the gap to unresolved V genes and leave the rest unexplained. In all, the sample holds a few hundred thousand clones, and 13% of those were seen once. The ten largest clones take up about 0.016% of the sample. Points the paper makes about the study in general: Type 1 diabetes patients showed a moderate but significant shortening of TCRB CDR3 length in all four CD4+ subsets.

Antigens for these TCRs are unknown. Sequencing used naive CD4+ T cells from blood. The sample's cell subset or site label, decoded: true naive CD4+ T cells. The receptors here all came from a woman aged 18-29 years with type 1 diabetes.

This clone was seen more than once but under ten times. The chain uses TRBV15 and TRBJ1-5, with D possibly being TRBD1 (6 bases). The ends were cut back, 1 base at V and 7 bases at J, with 14 bases in the middle. The germline V gene encodes CDR1 LNHNV and CDR2 YYDKDF (reference sequence). This CDR3 is 15 amino acids long. The CDR3 sequence: CATSRGGGGNQPQHF. In nucleotides, the CDR3 is TGTGCCACCAGCAGAGGGGGAGGGGGGAACCAGCCCCAGCATTTT.

CDR3: CASSIGAGQETQYF. The CDR3 DNA sequence: TGTGCCAGTAGTATAGGAGCGGGTCAAGAGACCCAGTACTTC. The chain employs TRBV19 and TRBJ2-5; weak D call: TRBD2 (6 bases). Germline V gene lookup returns CDR1 LNHDA and CDR2 SQIVND (reference sequence). This CDR3 region has 14 residues. The ends were cut back, 1 base at V and 2 bases at J, with 8 bases in the middle.

There are a few counts of this clone. The chain uses TRBV2 and TRBJ2-7; D is uncertain. The CDR3 consists of 11 residues. The V gene lost 5 bases and the J gene lost 12 bases, with 14 bases spanning the gap. Germline assignment: CDR1 SNHLY and CDR2 FYNNEI. The CDR3 DNA reads as TGTGCCAGCAGTTGGCCACCCAGACTGTACTTC. This translates into CASSWPPRLYF.

This chain links TRBV6-6 with TRBJ2-1; D is possibly TRBD2 (5 bases). The germline CDR1 and CDR2 sequences are MNHNY and SVGAGI (reference sequence). This CDR3 region has 14 residues. V lost 4 bases, J lost 10 bases, and 17 bases lay in between. The CDR3 nucleotides read TGTGCCAGCAGTTTTGCTAGCACGGTGCGGGAGCAGTTCTTC. This encodes CASSFASTVREQFF.

Only one count was recorded for this clone. The chain links TRBV7-2 to TRBJ1-2; D remains unclear. Germline-derived CDR1 and CDR2 are SGHTA and FQGNSA. The CDR3 length is 12 residues. Trimming stripped 3 bases from V and 8 bases from J, with 10 bases between. For the CDR3, the DNA is TGTGCCAGCAGCTTGGCTAGGCTCGGCTACACCTTC. Translating gives CASSLARLGYTF.

V usage is TRBV5-1 and J usage is TRBJ2-5; 8 bases line up with TRBD1. Germline V gives CDR1 SGHRS, CDR2 YFSETQ. The trim removed 3 bases at V and 4 bases at J, leaving 2 bases unmatched. The CDR3 extends over 13 amino acids. Here the CDR3 reads CASSSGGRETQYF. DNA of the CDR3: TGCGCCAGCAGCTCAGGGGGCCGAGAGACCCAGTACTTC. The variable domain in full, completed from reference TRBV5-1 and TRBJ2-5, reads KAGVTQTPRYLIKTRGQQVTLSCSPISGHRSVSWYQQTPGQGLQFLFEYFSETQRNKGNFPGRFSGRQFSNSRSEMNVSTLELGDSALYLCASSSGGRETQYFGPGTRLLVL.

This clone was seen more than once but under ten times. The CDR3 coding sequence is TGTGCCAGCAGCTTAGGTGGAAAGGGGTCCTACGAGCAGTACGTC. Its protein is CASSLGGKGSYEQYV. The chain links TRBV7-8 to TRBJ2-7; possibly TRBD1 for D (5 bases). The CDR3 consists of 15 residues. V dropped 1 base and J dropped 1 base, with 11 bases sitting between them. Per the germline V gene, CDR1 is SGHVS and CDR2 is FQNEAQ.

The table lists this clone with a few counts. The V call is TRBV11-2, the J call TRBJ2-1, with TRBD2 matching over 10 bases. The CDR3 runs 14 residues. The V gene end was trimmed by 5 bases and the J gene end by 6 bases; junction bases not matched to a gene: 4. Per the germline V gene, CDR1 is SGHAT and CDR2 is FQNNGV. In DNA, the CDR3 is TGTGCCAGCAGCCGGTTAGCGGGAGGCAATGAGCAGTTCTTC. It specifies CASSRLAGGNEQFF.

A word on this clone: The same CDR3 also results from other DNA sequences found in this sample. The genes are TRBV11-2 and TRBJ1-5; D is unclear. CDR3 length: 13 amino acids. V was pared by 1 base and J by 4 bases, with 5 bases between. Germline assignment: CDR1 SGHAT and CDR2 FQNNGV. The CDR3 spells CASSLGPNQPQHF. CDR3 bases: TGTGCCAGCAGCTTAGGGCCAAATCAGCCCCAGCATTTT. Together with reference TRBV11-2 and TRBJ1-5, the CDR3 gives the full variable domain: EAGVAQSPRYKIIEKRQSVAFWCNPISGHATLYWYQQILGQGPKLLIQFQNNGVVDDSQLPKDRFSAERLKGVDSTLKIQPAKLEDSAVYLCASSLGPNQPQHFGDGTRLSIL.

This clone was seen a few times. The chain combines TRBV13 with TRBJ2-1; 7 positions match TRBD2. From germline, CDR1 is PRHDT and CDR2 FYEKMQ (reference sequence). V was pared by 4 bases and J by 10 bases, with 16 bases of the junction left unmatched. The CDR3 is 16 residues long. The CDR3 reads CASSSAGRTRAGEQFF. For the CDR3, the DNA is TGTGCCAGCAGCTCTGCCGGTCGGACTAGAGCGGGAGAGCAGTTCTTC.

This clone was counted only a few times. In DNA, the CDR3 is TGTGCCACCAGCAGAGATCAGGTCGCGGAAAAACTGTTTTTT. This gives the protein CATSRDQVAEKLFF. This chain joins TRBV15 and TRBJ1-4; D ambiguous. The V gene lost 0 bases and the J gene lost 8 bases, with 10 bases spanning the gap. Per the germline V gene, CDR1 is LNHNV and CDR2 is YYDKDF (reference sequence). This CDR3 is built from 14 residues. Full variable domain (outside the CDR3, taken from reference TRBV15 and TRBJ1-4): DAMVIQNPRYQVTQFGKPVTLSCSQTLNHNVMYWYQQKSSQAPKLLFHYYDKDFNNEADTPDNFQSRRPNTSFCFLDIRSPGLGDTAMYLCATSRDQVAEKLFFGSGTQLSVL.

A few counts support this clone. The V call is TRBV2, the J call TRBJ1-5, with D maybe TRBD1 (5 bases). CDR3 length equals 11 residues. CDR1 is SNHLY, CDR2 FYNNEI, per germline. V gave up 5 bases and J gave up 11 bases, with 10 bases separating them. CDR3 loop: CASSPAGAQHF. Written as DNA, the CDR3 is TGTGCCAGCAGTCCAGCGGGGGCCCAGCATTTT.

The gene calls are TRBV4-1 and TRBJ2-7, with D perhaps matching TRBD2 (6 bases). Germline V gene data show CDR1 as MGHRA and CDR2 as YSYEKL. The CDR3 loop spans 15 amino acids. The V end was cut by 4 bases, the J end by 0 bases, with 13 bases between. The CDR3 region is CASSPLGLPSYEQYF. CDR3 in DNA: TGCGCCAGCAGCCCCCTCGGACTACCCTCCTACGAGCAGTACTTC.

The J gene is TRBJ1-2, the V gene TRBV19; D is perhaps TRBD1 (5 bases). The germline V gene has CDR1 LNHDA and CDR2 SQIVND (reference sequence). This CDR3 spans 14 amino acids. Trimming removed 3 bases from V and 4 bases from J, with 12 bases in between. The CDR3: CASSIQGVLYGYTF. As DNA, the CDR3 is TGTGCCAGTAGTATCCAGGGTGTACTCTATGGCTACACCTTC.

As concerns this clone: Other DNA sequences in the sample encode the same CDR3. The gene calls are TRBV18 and TRBJ2-1; D may be TRBD1 (6 bases). The V gene lost 1 base and the J gene lost 6 bases, with 10 bases spanning the gap. CDR1 is KGHSH, CDR2 LQKENI, per germline. The CDR3 extends over 14 amino acids. CDR3 sequence (DNA): TGTGCCAGCTCACCACGGGAAGGGGGCAATGAGCAGTTCTTC. This gives the protein CASSPREGGNEQFF.

This clone was seen a few times. The chain uses TRBV19 and TRBJ2-5; weak D call: TRBD2 (5 bases). The CDR3 has 15 amino acids. Looked up from germline, CDR1 is LNHDA and CDR2 is SQIVND (reference sequence). V was clipped by 5 bases and J by 5 bases, with 18 bases between them. Here the CDR3 DNA reads TGTGCCAGTAGTCTTTTGCCTTCTAGGAGGGAGACCCAGTACTTC. It translates to CASSLLPSRRETQYF.

In DNA, the CDR3 is TGTGCCAGCAGTTACCACCAGAACTACGAGCAGTACTTC. Residues: CASSYHQNYEQYF. The V call is TRBV6-5, the J call TRBJ2-7; D is uncertain. CDR1 MNHEY and CDR2 SVGAGI come from the germline V gene. The CDR3 covers 13 residues. The germline V and J ends were trimmed by 2 bases and 3 bases, with 8 bases remaining between them.

This chain links TRBV13 with TRBJ2-1; D may be TRBD2 (6 bases). This CDR3 region has 14 residues. Germline lookup yields CDR1 PRHDT and CDR2 FYEKMQ (reference sequence). V lost 8 bases and J lost 3, with 14 bases in between. The CDR3 nucleotides are TGTGCCAGCGGGGGGATGAGTCTCTACAATGAGCAGTTCTTC. Residues: CASGGMSLYNEQFF.

This clone was seen more than once but under ten times. This rearrangement joins TRBV4-2 to TRBJ2-4, with D uncertain. Germline V gene lookup returns CDR1 LGHNA and CDR2 YNFKEQ. The CDR3 is made up of 16 amino acids. V was shortened by 0 bases and J by 1 base, with 10 bases between the two germline ends. DNA for the CDR3: TGTGCCAGCAGCCAAGACCCCCCGTCGGCCAAAAACATTCAGTACTTC. Amino acids: CASSQDPPSAKNIQYF.

This clone was found once. CDR3 coding DNA: TGTGCCAGCAGCAACTCCGGGACTAGCGGGGAGCAGTTCTTC. Translated, it gives CASSNSGTSGEQFF. The chain has TRBV6-6 and TRBJ2-1; 12 bases map to TRBD2. V lost 6 bases to trimming and J lost 10 bases; unmatched junction nucleotides: 7. Germline values: CDR1 MNHNY, CDR2 SVGAGI (reference sequence). The CDR3 is 14 residues long.